This entry is about one T cell receptor beta chain. Its cognate antigen is unknown. Distinct nucleotide sequences in the sample also encode this CDR3. The data stem from a study of OX40 agonist ivuxolimab in advanced cancers. The wider study: Patients receiving dose escalation had hepatocellular carcinoma, melanoma, renal cell or head and neck cancer. General study points: The study did not work out the antigen specificity of the expanded peripheral T cells.

Blood draws occurred at baseline, cycle 4 day 1, and cycle 7 day 1. Profiled with immunoSEQ multiplex PCR; TCRdb holds only in-frame clones, not every one. The data hold 74,000 or so clones, with roughly 88% observed a single time. The sample was CD4+ or CD8+ T cells sorted from blood, taken in a trial of the OX40 agonist ivuxolimab. The TCR originated in an adult with an advanced solid tumor such as melanoma, head and neck, liver or kidney cancer.

CDR3 region: CASSPRTGGTSYNEQFF. The CDR3 bases are TGTGCCAGCAGCCCCCGGACAGGGGGCACCTCTTACAATGAGCAGTTCTTC. This sequence joins TRBV7-2 and TRBJ2-1; 11 bases map to TRBD1. After removal of 5 bases from V and 4 bases from J, the junction contained 10 bases not matched to a gene. CDR1 and CDR2 from the germline V gene are SGHTA and FQGNSA. This CDR3 contains 17 residues.